Listed here are 29 T cell receptor beta chains from one sample, sequenced in a study of Graves' ophthalmopathy and Graves' hyperthyroidism. Amplified TCR beta CDR3 regions were obtained using RNA transcripts as template. Scientists carried out first-round RT-PCR using HTBI primers and then a second-round multiplex PCR. Using its own MiXCR run on the multiplex PCR reads, TCRdb lists one record per CDR3 protein. The sample has about 500,000 distinct CDR3 sequences, about 40% seen once. Sequencing was carried out using peripheral blood or thyroid tissue (not recorded which). The receptor source for this set is an adult man with Graves' hyperthyroidism.

This clonotype was seen ten or more times. The V and J genes are TRBV20-1 and TRBJ1-2; 7 bases fit TRBD1. In germline, CDR1 is DFQATT, CDR2 SNEGSKA (reference sequence). The V segment lost 6 bases and the J segment 2 bases; nucleotides outside the gene matches: 6. This CDR3 comprises 13 residues. CDR3 nucleotide sequence: TGCAGTGCCCGGGGACAGACAAACTATGGCTACACCTTC. Translated, it gives CSARGQTNYGYTF.

The chain combines TRBV7-3 with TRBJ2-3; perhaps D is TRBD1 or TRBD2 (6 bases each). Per germline, CDR1 SGHTA and CDR2 FQGTGA. The CDR3 is 17 amino acids. The ends were cut back, 6 bases at V and 2 bases at J, with 21 bases in the middle. DNA of the CDR3: TGTGCCAGCAGTCCAGGGGCGGGAAGGTATTCCACAGATACGCAGTATTTT. It encodes CASSPGAGRYSTDTQYF. Together with reference TRBV7-3 and TRBJ2-3, the CDR3 gives the full variable domain: GAGVSQTPSNKVTEKGKYVELRCDPISGHTALYWYRQSLGQGPEFLIYFQGTGAADDSGLPNDRFFAVRPEGSVSTLKIQRTERGDSAVYLCASSPGAGRYSTDTQYFGPGTRLTVL.

This clonotype was seen ten or more times. The chain combines TRBV3-1 with TRBJ2-7; D ambiguous. The V end was cut by 1 base, the J end by 6 bases, with 10 bases between. Germline V gene sequence: CDR1 LGHDT, CDR2 YNNKEL (reference sequence). There are 13 residues in the CDR3. The CDR3 region has the DNA TGTGCCAGCAGCCAAGGGGAAGGGTTCGAGCAGTACTTC. This encodes CASSQGEGFEQYF.

This CDR3 is CASSDGLAGGTYEQYF. CDR3 DNA: TGTGCCAGCAGTGATGGACTAGCGGGGGGGACCTACGAGCAGTACTTC. V and J are TRBV6-1 and TRBJ2-7, with 15 bases matching TRBD2. Germline V gene data show CDR1 as MNHNS and CDR2 as SASEGT. The CDR3 totals 16 residues. V trimming: 3 bases; J trimming: 2 bases; junction bases outside the gene matches: 2.

This clonotype has a handful of counts. The chain is built from TRBV12-3 or TRBV12-4 and TRBJ2-6, with D possibly matching TRBD1 (6 bases). The CDR3 has 14 amino acids. V lost 4 bases, J lost 5 bases, and 9 bases lay in between. The DNA of the CDR3 is TGTGCCAGCAGTTCCCGGGACAGGGCCAACGTCCTGACTTTC. Its translation is CASSSRDRANVLTF.

CDR3 in DNA: TGTGCCAGCAGCCAAGGGACAGGGGTTAGAGGTCAGCCCCAGCATTTT. Its protein is CASSQGTGVRGQPQHF. V gene TRBV16 combines with J gene TRBJ1-5; 10 nucleotides match TRBD1. Unmatched junction bases numbered 7, after V lost 2 bases and J lost 6 bases. This CDR3 contains 16 residues. Germline CDR1 and CDR2: KGHSY and FQNENV.

This clonotype was detected many times. V and J are TRBV28 and TRBJ2-7; a weak D match, TRBD1 (6 bases). The V end lost 4 bases, the J end lost 1 base, and 14 bases lay between the germline ends. Germline-derived CDR1 and CDR2 are MDHEN and SYDVKM. The CDR3 loop spans 15 amino acids. The CDR3 region is CASSSGQTFSYEQYF. DNA for the CDR3: TGTGCCAGCAGTTCCGGACAGACCTTTTCCTACGAGCAGTACTTC.

This clonotype showed up many times. V usage is TRBV5-4 and J usage is TRBJ1-1, with no clear D. The V gene lost 2 bases and the J gene lost 4 bases, with 12 bases spanning the gap. The germline gives CDR1 SGHNT, CDR2 YYREEE (reference sequence). The CDR3 totals 14 residues. CDR3 residues: CASSLATRGTEAFF. The CDR3 DNA reads as TGTGCCAGCAGCTTAGCGACACGCGGCACTGAAGCTTTCTTT.

The chain links TRBV2 to TRBJ2-7, with TRBD1 as a possible D gene (7 bases). Trimming pared 10 bases from V and 3 bases from J, leaving 16 bases between. The length of the CDR3 is 13 residues. Germline CDR1 reads SNHLY; CDR2 reads FYNNEI. The CDR3 loop is CATGPGGNYEQYF. DNA of the CDR3: TGTGCCACCGGGCCAGGGGGGAACTACGAGCAGTACTTC.

This chain links TRBV2 with TRBJ2-7; 9 bases fit TRBD1. The V gene end was trimmed by 4 bases and the J gene end by 2 bases; junction bases not matched to a gene: 6. There are 15 residues in the CDR3. Looked up from germline, CDR1 is SNHLY and CDR2 is FYNNEI. The CDR3 loop is CASSGGQGPTYEQYF. The CDR3 DNA is TGTGCCAGCAGTGGCGGACAGGGGCCTACCTACGAGCAGTACTTC.

This chain connects TRBV20-1 to TRBJ2-5, with no clear D. The germline V gene has CDR1 DFQATT and CDR2 SNEGSKA (reference sequence). The CDR3 is made up of 10 amino acids. V was shortened by 2 bases and J by 7 bases, with 5 bases between the two germline ends. CDR3 residues: CSARWGTQYF. CDR3 coding DNA: TGCAGTGCTAGATGGGGGACCCAGTACTTC.

This clonotype was recorded many times. V and J are TRBV2 and TRBJ1-2; maybe TRBD1 (6 bases). Germline V CDR1 and CDR2: SNHLY, FYNNEI. V was cut by 5 bases and J by 3 bases, with 16 bases left in between. This CDR3 comprises 15 residues. Here the CDR3 DNA reads TGTGCCAGCAGTCCCGGGACATCCAAGTACTATGGCTACACCTTC. It is translated as CASSPGTSKYYGYTF.

This chain links TRBV24-1 with TRBJ2-3; 11 bases match TRBD2. V trimming: 2 bases; J trimming: 4 bases; junction bases outside the gene matches: 7. The CDR3 extends over 17 amino acids. Germline CDR1 reads KGHDR; CDR2 reads SFDVKD. The chain's CDR3 is CATSDSDRLAGSDTQYF. The CDR3 coding sequence is TGTGCCACCAGTGATTCTGACAGACTAGCGGGATCAGATACGCAGTATTTT.

This clonotype was counted at least ten times. The V gene is TRBV6-5, the J gene TRBJ1-1; a possible D gene is TRBD1 (5 bases). This CDR3 comprises 14 residues. Trimming took 7 bases from V and 4 from J, leaving 16 bases between them. Germline V gene lookup returns CDR1 MNHEY and CDR2 SVGAGI. CDR3 residues: CASKETAMSTEAFF. Here the CDR3 DNA reads TGTGCCAGCAAGGAGACAGCGATGAGCACTGAAGCTTTCTTT.

This clonotype was counted between two and nine times. The chain recombines TRBV11-2 with TRBJ2-7; 9 bases align to TRBD1. The CDR3 covers 16 residues. After removal of 5 bases from V and 2 bases from J, the junction contained 10 bases not matched to a gene. The germline gives CDR1 SGHAT, CDR2 FQNNGV. As DNA, the CDR3 is TGTGCCAGCAGCCCACCCCCGGGACAGGGCACCTACGAGCAGTACTTC. It translates to CASSPPPGQGTYEQYF.

The CDR3 region has the DNA TGTGCCATCAGAGGGGGAGGTACCGGGGAGCTGTTTTTT. Protein sequence: CAIRGGGTGELFF. The chain recombines TRBV10-3 with TRBJ2-2; D tentatively reads TRBD1 or TRBD2 (6 bases each). The V gene's germline CDR1 is ENHRY and CDR2 SYGVKD. This CDR3 has 13 residues. Trimming took 6 bases from V and 5 from J, leaving 10 bases between them.

The CDR3 DNA sequence: TGTGCCAGCAGCTTAGTTCTAGCGGGAACAGATACGCAGTATTTT. Its translation: CASSLVLAGTDTQYF. This chain uses TRBV7-6 with TRBJ2-3; 9 nucleotides align to TRBD2. The CDR3 spans 15 residues. Germline loops: CDR1 SGHVS, CDR2 FNYEAQ. Trimming removed 1 base from V and 3 bases from J; junction bases left unmatched: 2.

The genes are TRBV7-9 and TRBJ2-1; 13 bases fit TRBD2. The CDR3 consists of 16 residues. Trimming removed 3 bases from V and 4 bases from J; junction bases left unmatched: 3. Germline V lookup: CDR1 SEHNR, CDR2 FQNEAQ (reference sequence). The chain's CDR3 is CASSFQTSGRYNEQFF. The CDR3 region has the DNA TGTGCCAGCAGCTTCCAGACTAGCGGGAGGTACAATGAGCAGTTCTTC.

This clonotype has just a few counts. V and J are TRBV5-6 and TRBJ2-2; tentatively, D is TRBD2 (5 bases). With 6 bases removed from V and 0 bases from J, the gap between germline ends came to 9 bases. The V gene's germline CDR1 is SGHDT and CDR2 YYEEEE. This CDR3 comprises 14 residues. CDR3 in DNA: TGTGCCAGCATGCCCGGGGCGAACACCGGGGAGCTGTTTTTT. It codes for CASMPGANTGELFF.

On this clonotype: The germline gene is not matched at one end of the junction; a read error may be the cause. The rearrangement uses TRBV5-1 and TRBJ2-5; TRBD1 agrees at 7 bases. CDR3 length: 15 residues. Per germline, CDR1 SGHRS and CDR2 YFSETQ. CDR3 in DNA: TGTGCCAGCAGCCTGACAGGGTGGCCGCCGGAGACCCAGTACTTC. It specifies CASSLTGWPPETQYF.

This clonotype has just a few counts. The V gene is TRBV19, the J gene TRBJ2-7, with unresolved D. In germline, CDR1 is LNHDA, CDR2 SQIVND (reference sequence). This CDR3 spans 11 amino acids. V was shortened by 3 bases and J by 2 bases, with 2 bases between the two germline ends. DNA for the CDR3: TGTGCCAGTAGTATGACCTACGAGCAGTACTTC. It specifies CASSMTYEQYF.

To note about this clonotype: A read error is possible here, since a much larger clone lies one base away. The gene calls are TRBV7-9 and TRBJ1-6; a weak D match, TRBD1 (6 bases). V was pared by 10 bases and J by 7 bases, with 14 bases between. CDR1 and CDR2 from the germline V gene are SEHNR and FQNEAQ (reference sequence). This CDR3 comprises 13 residues. The CDR3 sequence is CATPRGMNSPLHF. DNA for the CDR3: TGTGCCACTCCGAGGGGGATGAATTCACCCCTCCACTTT.

This clonotype has ten or more counts. This rearrangement joins TRBV11-3 to TRBJ2-2; D is undetermined. Germline CDR1 is SGHNT and CDR2 is YENEEA. This CDR3 comprises 12 residues. Trimming shortened V by 10 bases and J by 6 bases, and 12 bases separated the two germline ends. The CDR3 here is CATDFGAGELFF. The CDR3, as DNA: TGTGCCACCGATTTTGGCGCCGGGGAGCTGTTTTTT.

This clonotype was recorded at least ten times. V is TRBV28 and J is TRBJ2-7; tentative D call: TRBD1 (5 bases). The CDR3 runs to 13 residues. The germline V and J ends were trimmed by 2 bases and 2 bases, with 7 bases remaining between them. CDR1 and CDR2 from the germline V gene are MDHEN and SYDVKM. CDR3 sequence (DNA): TGTGCCAGCAGTTTACAGGGCACCTACGAGCAGTACTTC. This encodes CASSLQGTYEQYF. Variable domain in full (rest from reference TRBV28 and TRBJ2-7): DVKVTQSSRYLVKRTGEKVFLECVQDMDHENMFWYRQDPGLGLRLIYFSYDVKMKEKGDIPEGYSVSREKKERFSLILESASTNQTSMYLCASSLQGTYEQYFGPGTRLTVT.

This clonotype was seen at least ten times. The chain joins TRBV20-1 to TRBJ1-2; a possible D gene is TRBD1 (6 bases). Between the trimmed V and J ends, which lost 6 bases and 8 bases, there was a span of 25 bases. The V gene's germline CDR1 is DFQATT and CDR2 SNEGSKA (reference sequence). This CDR3 is 15 amino acids long. In DNA form, the CDR3 reads TGCAGTGCCAGGGGAGGGGAATGGGGGTATTACGGCTACACCTTC. Its translation is CSARGGEWGYYGYTF.

This clonotype was found many times. V is TRBV7-2 and J is TRBJ2-7, with D possibly TRBD1 on 6 matching bases. CDR3 length: 15 amino acids. The germline V gene encodes CDR1 SGHTA and CDR2 FQGNSA. V was shortened by 1 base and J by 4 bases, with 14 bases between the two germline ends. CDR3: CASSLEGVQGYEQYF. As DNA, the CDR3 is TGTGCCAGCAGCTTAGAGGGTGTCCAGGGGTACGAGCAGTACTTC.

As DNA, the CDR3 is TGCAGTGCTAGAGTTGGGGGGGGGTTCCAAGAGACCCAGTACTTC. Protein sequence: CSARVGGGFQETQYF. The J gene is TRBJ2-5, the V gene TRBV20-1, with 7 bases identical to TRBD2. The germline gives CDR1 DFQATT, CDR2 SNEGSKA (reference sequence). V shed 1 base, J shed 1 base, and the junction held 6 bases outside the gene matches. This CDR3 contains 15 residues.

This chain joins TRBV7-6 and TRBJ1-2; 10 bases are a match to TRBD1. V lost 5 bases and J lost 0; bases outside the gene matches: 6. The CDR3 length is 16 residues. Germline V lookup: CDR1 SGHVS, CDR2 FNYEAQ. CDR3 DNA: TGTGCCAGCAGCCCCGGGACAGGGGAATCTAACTATGGCTACACCTTC. As protein: CASSPGTGESNYGYTF.

In this sample, this clonotype turned up once. The chain recombines TRBV19 with TRBJ1-2, with a weak D call TRBD1 (5 bases). The V gene's germline CDR1 is LNHDA and CDR2 SQIVND (reference sequence). The CDR3 loop spans 16 amino acids. Trimming took 5 bases from V and 4 from J, leaving 20 bases between them. CDR3 nucleotides: TGTGCCAGTAGTGAAGGATTTGAGGGGTTTATCTATGGCTACACCTTC. Protein sequence: CASSEGFEGFIYGYTF.